These 5 T cell receptor beta chains were sequenced from one sample in a study of blood T cells in healthy people across ages. Through a sample-barcoded 5' primer and a J-beta primer mix, a second PCR was run for roughly 6 to 11 cycles. TCRdb recomputed calls from the 5' RACE reads with MiXCR, one row per CDR3 protein. The sample has about 2 million distinct CDR3 sequences; around half are singletons. Sequencing was performed on blood. These receptors were obtained from a woman aged 40 to 55 in good health.

This rearrangement joins TRBV7-2 to TRBJ1-2; D call uncertain. The length of the CDR3 is 15 residues. CDR1 and CDR2 from the germline V gene are SGHTA and FQGNSA. Trimming shortened V by 1 base and J by 6 bases, and 15 bases separated the two germline ends. CDR3 region: CASSLDPRASDGYTF. For the CDR3, the DNA is TGTGCCAGCAGCTTAGATCCAAGAGCGTCCGATGGCTACACCTTC.

As for this clonotype: At one end the junction does not follow the germline gene, possibly because of a read error. The V and J genes are TRBV27 and TRBJ2-1; D gene ambiguous. CDR3 length equals 14 residues. The germline CDR1 and CDR2 sequences are MNHEY and SMNVEV (reference sequence). CDR3 sequence (DNA): TGTGCCAGCAGTCCCATGAGCTCCCACAATGAGCAGTTCTTC. Its translation is CASSPMSSHNEQFF.

This clonotype was observed a few times. The CDR3 reads CASSQAAEWSYNEQFF. The CDR3 DNA reads TGCGCCAGCAGCCAGGCGGCTGAATGGTCCTACAATGAGCAGTTCTTC. The rearrangement joins TRBV10-1 to TRBJ2-1; the D is unclear. Germline V lookup: CDR1 WNHNN, CDR2 SYGVQD (reference sequence). V dropped 6 bases and J dropped 1 base, with 16 bases sitting between them. CDR3 length: 16 amino acids.

The chain joins TRBV15 to TRBJ1-5; D gene ambiguous. V lost 0 bases to trimming and J lost 0 bases, with 6 bases between them. Germline V gene sequence: CDR1 LNHNV, CDR2 YYDKDF (reference sequence). The CDR3 is made up of 15 amino acids. The CDR3 nucleotides are TGTGCCACCAGCAGAGATGCAAATAGCAATCAGCCCCAGCATTTT. This gives the protein CATSRDANSNQPQHF.

CDR3 bases: TGCAGTGCTAGAGATGGGGGCTACACAGATACGCAGTATTTT. It yields the protein CSARDGGYTDTQYF. The chain is built from TRBV20-1 and TRBJ2-3; possibly TRBD1 for D (6 bases). CDR3 size: 14 residues. Germline CDR1 DFQATT, CDR2 SNEGSKA (reference sequence). Trimming cost V 0 bases and J 2 bases, with 9 bases left between them.